One and the same sample provided the 2 T cell receptor beta chains below, sequenced in a study of Ad26.COV2.S vaccination and SARS-CoV-2 variants. Libraries were prepared by immunoSEQ multiplex PCR; TCRdb keeps only in-frame clonotypes and omits some of them. The table shows around 400,000 clones, with 75% to 95% occurring only once. Specified treatment: about 20 received Ad26.COV2.S at low or high dose, single or two shots; roughly 5 received placebo; per-sample allocation not given. Specimen acquisition occurred on day 63 following the initial vaccine or placebo injection. Specimen: peripheral blood, collected in a trial of Ad26.COV2.S vaccine versus placebo. Receptor source: a person aged 18-65 years who received the Ad26.COV2.S COVID-19 vaccine or a placebo.

V and J are TRBV5-4 and TRBJ1-2; the D gene is possibly TRBD1 (5 bases). The CDR3 consists of 14 residues. Germline V gene lookup returns CDR1 SGHNT and CDR2 YYREEE (reference sequence). V lost 6 bases and J 7 bases, leaving 19 bases between the germline ends. The CDR3: CASIPDSPDFGYTF. Here the CDR3 DNA reads TGTGCCAGCATTCCTGACAGCCCCGATTTTGGCTACACCTTC.

This chain joins TRBV11-2 and TRBJ1-3; D might be TRBD1 (6 bases). Looked up from germline, CDR1 is SGHAT and CDR2 is FQNNGV. The CDR3 is 13 residues long. V gave up 8 bases and J gave up 0 bases, with 8 bases separating them. This CDR3 reads CASRQDSGNTIYF. In DNA form, the CDR3 reads TGTGCCAGCCGACAGGACTCTGGAAACACCATATATTTT.